These T cell receptor beta chains were read from a single sample in a study of blood T cells in healthy people across ages. TCRdb re-derived calls from the 5' RACE reads in MiXCR, one entry per CDR3 protein. The data show around 1,500,000 distinct CDR3 sequences, roughly 30% seen once. Sequencing was done on a sample of blood. Receptors were obtained from a woman in her twenties or thirties in good health. The conserved cysteine and the conserved F or W are not part of the CDR3 here.

j_call v_call cdr3_aa
TRBJ2-5 TRBV19 ASSTRGAETQY
NA TRBV30 AWSTQVGIEQY
TRBJ2-3 TRBV6-5 ATRVGGANTDTQY
TRBJ2-3 TRBV11-2 ASSSPRVLGTQY
TRBJ1-6 TRBV6-4 ASSLGRLGDSPLH
TRBJ1-3 TRBV7-6 ASSDTGRVGNTIY
TRBJ2-7 TRBV5-1 ASKAAGTTDEQY
NA TRBV27 ASSGLGTGPHEQY
TRBJ2-5 TRBV10-3 AIMAGGGETRY
TRBJ2-5 TRBV28 ASTPPEGGNQETQY
TRBJ1-2 TRBV6-1 ANKDSIRGYT
TRBJ2-2 TRBV12-3/TRBV12-4 ASSFRQDPTGELF
TRBJ1-6 TRBV9 ASSEKERSSYNSPLH
TRBJ1-2 TRBV20-1 SAREGSANYGYT
TRBJ2-2 TRBV7-9 AYPAGGHGELF
TRBJ1-6 TRBV25-1 ASEGGTDNSPLH
TRBJ2-7 TRBV6-4 ASSDRGVTSTTYEQY
TRBJ1-2 TRBV2 ASSEAREGYGYT
TRBJ2-1 TRBV9 ASSVRGGSYNEQF
TRBJ2-1 TRBV7-2 ASSGTREYNEQF
TRBJ2-5 TRBV18 ASSLGQGRDEHY
TRBJ1-2 TRBV7-9 ASSLAQGEGYT
TRBJ2-7 TRBV15 ATSGDREAYEQY
TRBJ2-7 TRBV28 ASSYSGTGIEQY
TRBJ2-1 TRBV20-1 SARKNGQGRNEQF
NA TRBV28 ASSSWTSGGDYEQY
TRBJ2-5 TRBV28 ASSHPTPIGEIQETQY
TRBJ1-1 TRBV9 ASSVSGTEKNTEAF
TRBJ2-7 TRBV4-1 ASRLQAGGLVYEQY
TRBJ2-1 TRBV18 ASSLGVKDNEQF
TRBJ1-6 TRBV21-1 ASSKASSGKEYNSPLH
TRBJ2-3 TRBV12-3/TRBV12-4 ASSTRTGITDTQY
TRBJ2-7 TRBV20-1 SAFAGEGNHYEQY
TRBJ2-1 TRBV7-9 ASSKGTSGTSYNEQF
TRBJ2-2 TRBV4-3 ASSQDGLARNTGELF
TRBJ2-6 TRBV28 ASSSIGTGASSGANVLT
TRBJ2-1 TRBV20-1 SAQPGLAGLNEQF
TRBJ2-1 TRBV10-2 ASSDVGQGENEQF
TRBJ1-5 TRBV12-3/TRBV12-4 ANSFGSNQPQH
TRBJ1-5 TRBV12-3/TRBV12-4 ASSFGAGGGQPQH
TRBJ2-1 TRBV27 ASRQLNEQF
TRBJ2-4 TRBV10-3 AISEYGPKNIQY
TRBJ2-2 TRBV7-2 ASTEQVFSIDRLF
TRBJ1-5 TRBV20-1 SARTVGIYQPQH
TRBJ2-5 TRBV3-1 ASSGLAEARVETQY
TRBJ1-1 TRBV19 SSSIAGDTEAF
TRBJ2-1 TRBV24-1 ATGGTPGVYDERF
TRBJ2-3 TRBV20-1 SARSAEITDTQY
TRBJ2-3 TRBV5-1 ASGLRQGGRTDTQY
TRBJ2-5 TRBV7-2 ASSFGGSLNEQY
TRBJ2-7 TRBV3-1 ASSQMAGGEQY
TRBJ1-2 TRBV5-1 ASSGGAGSGYT
TRBJ1-1 TRBV3-1 ASSHLDRPNTEAF
NA TRBV5-1 ASSLAGQAIYEQY